Sequencing of this T cell receptor (beta chain) was carried out in a study of identical twins. Study-level results: Abundant cord blood beta clonotypes carried fewer insertions; memory repertoires showed none. Twin sharing of out-of-frame TCR alpha was underestimated by models in monozygotic pairs.

With respect to this clonotype: Its antigen is unknown.

CDR1 is DFQATT, CDR2 SNEGSKA, per germline (reference sequence). The CDR3 loop spans 16 amino acids. With 1 base clipped from V and 5 bases from J, the junction kept 8 bases outside the gene matches. A universal primer site arose from template switching, and cDNA bore unique molecular identifiers. TCRdb itself ran the 5' RACE reads through MiXCR, one entry per CDR3 protein. The sample carries roughly 250,000 distinct CDR3 sequences, approximately 8% recorded once. The data were also submitted as part of a second study, on yellow fever vaccine responses in identical twins.

Sequenced: CD8+ T cells sorted from blood. The source is a woman aged 18-29 years in good health. This chain uses TRBV20-1 with TRBJ2-1; 10 bases map to TRBD1. The DNA of the CDR3 is TGCAGTGCTAGAGGAGGGGACAGGGGAAAACACAATGAGCAGTTCTTC. It translates to CSARGGDRGKHNEQFF.